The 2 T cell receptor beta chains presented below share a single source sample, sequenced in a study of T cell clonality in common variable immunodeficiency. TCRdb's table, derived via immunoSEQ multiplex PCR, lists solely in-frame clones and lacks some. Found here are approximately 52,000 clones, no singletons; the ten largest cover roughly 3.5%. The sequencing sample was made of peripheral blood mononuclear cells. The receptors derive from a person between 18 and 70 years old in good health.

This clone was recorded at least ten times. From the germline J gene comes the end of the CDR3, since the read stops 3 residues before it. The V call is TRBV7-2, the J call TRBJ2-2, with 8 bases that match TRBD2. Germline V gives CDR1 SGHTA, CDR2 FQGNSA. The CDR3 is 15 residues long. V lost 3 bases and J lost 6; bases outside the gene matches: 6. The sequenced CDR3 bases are TGTGCCAGCAGCTTTAGCGGGACCGGGCCCGGGGAG. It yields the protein CASSFSGTGPGE. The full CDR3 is CASSFSGTGPGELFF. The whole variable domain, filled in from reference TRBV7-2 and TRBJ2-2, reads GAGVSQSPSNKVTEKGKDVELRCDPISGHTALYWYRQSLGQGLEFLIYFQGNSAPDKSGLPSDRFSAERTGGSVSTLTIQRTQQEDSAVYLCASSFSGTGPGELFFGEGSRLTVL.

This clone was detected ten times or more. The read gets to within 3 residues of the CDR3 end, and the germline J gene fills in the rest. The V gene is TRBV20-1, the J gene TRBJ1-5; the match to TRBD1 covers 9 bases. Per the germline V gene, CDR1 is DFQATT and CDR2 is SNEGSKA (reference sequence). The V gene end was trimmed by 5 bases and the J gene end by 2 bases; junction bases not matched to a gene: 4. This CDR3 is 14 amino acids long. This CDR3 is CSAYRTGGNQPQHF. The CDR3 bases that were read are TGCAGTGCTTATCGGACAGGGGGCAATCAGCCC.